This T cell receptor beta chain was sequenced in a study of T cell repertoires in cytomegalovirus infection (dated by TCRdb to between 2017 and 2020). For the study in its entirety: Recently identified HLA-C-restricted CMV epitopes, whose presentation resists viral immunomodulation, were targeted by peptide stimulations together with well-studied HLA-B-restricted epitopes. Donor HLA type was relevant to the analysis, as public TCR beta signatures indicated carriage of CMV infection together with the matching HLA type. What the research found in general, with its limitations: The ex vivo response was dominated by HLA-C-restricted CMV-specific TCR beta clonotypes, which also provided the single most frequent clonotype in two of eight donors. Carriers of CMV infection plus the relevant HLA type were discriminated by the cumulative frequency of public TCR beta family members in the study cohort and in an independent roughly 380-donor cohort.

With regard to this clonotype: What antigen it recognizes has not been identified. Base quality data are lacking; no much larger clone is found one base away.

Sequencing was carried out with an Illumina HiSeq 1500. Starting from the raw public reads, TCRdb applied fastp trimming at Q25, assembled clones with MiXCR and retained in-frame beta chains. Identical CDR3 proteins give one entry, which carries the most common genes and DNA. This sample lists around 770,000 distinct CDR3 sequences; 25% to 35% were detected once. The top ten hold roughly 13% of the sample. What the treatment or condition label conveys for this sample: in vitro stimulation with specific CMV peptide epitopes to enrich CMV-specific T cells. The sample here was cultured CD8+ T cells from PBMCs, taken from culture after CMV antigen stimulation. This sequence was found in a human donor in good health (CMV status not recorded). Some clones in this sample may be carry-over from other donors' samples.

The CDR3 reads CATSGDNQETQYF. The DNA sequence is as follows: TGTGCCACCAGCGGGGACAACCAAGAGACCCAGTACTTC. This chain joins TRBV24-1 to TRBJ2-5; TRBD1 is a possible D gene, resting on 6 matching bases. V is reduced by 7 bases and J by 0 bases, leaving a spacing of 8 bases between them. The germline V gene yields KGHDR for CDR1 and SFDVKD for CDR2. From cysteine to phenylalanine, the CDR3 is 13 amino acids long. Only the CDR3 part of the read is kept: 39 bases, read in frame from the first base.